The 24 T cell receptor beta chains presented below share a single source sample, sequenced in a study of identifying expanded T cells in peripheral blood. The method was immunoSEQ multiplex PCR; TCRdb's version includes in-frame clones alone and lacks a portion of them. Of roughly 82,000 clones listed, about four fifths are singletons. Material: blood. These receptors were collected from a person aged 18 to 69 in good health.

The chain links TRBV5-1 to TRBJ1-4, with 7 bases matching TRBD1. With V trimmed by 4 bases and J by 4 bases, 4 bases remained unmatched. The CDR3 is 14 residues long. Looked up from germline, CDR1 is SGHRS and CDR2 is YFSETQ. CDR3 sequence: CASSPGTVNEKLFF. Written as DNA, the CDR3 is TGCGCCAGCAGCCCCGGGACAGTTAATGAAAAACTGTTTTTT. Complete variable domain (other parts from reference TRBV5-1 and TRBJ1-4): KAGVTQTPRYLIKTRGQQVTLSCSPISGHRSVSWYQQTPGQGLQFLFEYFSETQRNKGNFPGRFSGRQFSNSRSEMNVSTLELGDSALYLCASSPGTVNEKLFFGSGTQLSVL.

This rearrangement joins TRBV11-2 to TRBJ1-1; D is uncertain. CDR3 length: 14 residues. V lost 2 bases to trimming and J lost 0 bases, with 7 bases between them. Germline-derived CDR1 and CDR2 are SGHAT and FQNNGV. The CDR3 here is CASSLRTVNTEAFF. The CDR3 coding sequence is TGTGCCAGCAGCTTAAGGACCGTGAACACTGAAGCTTTCTTT.

The CDR3 nucleotides are TGTGCCAGCAGTCTGGGGACAGACTTTGGCTACACCTTC. This encodes CASSLGTDFGYTF. The chain has TRBV6-6 and TRBJ1-2; 7 nucleotides line up with TRBD1. J was trimmed by 7 bases and V by 5 bases; bases with no gene match: 7. The germline V gene encodes CDR1 MNHNY and CDR2 SVGAGI (reference sequence). CDR3 length: 13 amino acids.

J is TRBJ2-1 and V is TRBV29-1, with 8 bases fitting TRBD2. Trimming at V came to 6 bases and at J to 7 bases, leaving 14 bases not matched to a gene. In germline, CDR1 is SQVTM, CDR2 ANQGSEA. This CDR3 spans 15 amino acids. CDR3 nucleotides: TGCAGCGTCACCCCTTCCCCGGGAGGGTCAAATGAGCAGTTCTTC. The encoded protein is CSVTPSPGGSNEQFF.

With respect to this clone: At one of its ends the junction is not consistent with the germline gene, which may arise from a read error. The chain has TRBV29-1 and TRBJ2-1; TRBD2 agrees at 11 bases. This CDR3 is 12 amino acids long. CDR1 is SQVTM and CDR2 is ANQGSEA in the germline V gene. In nucleotides, the CDR3 is TGCAGCGTCGAAGATCTAGCGGGAGGCTGGTTCTTC. This codes for CSVEDLAGGWFF.

The chain joins TRBV29-1 to TRBJ1-2; maybe TRBD1 (5 bases). CDR1 and CDR2 from the germline V gene are SQVTM and ANQGSEA. CDR3 length: 13 amino acids. V dropped 4 bases and J dropped 3 bases, with 12 bases sitting between them. The CDR3: CSVVGGAHYGYTF. The CDR3 DNA sequence: TGCAGCGTTGTAGGTGGGGCTCACTATGGCTACACCTTC.

This clone has more than one count but fewer than ten. V and J are TRBV6-1 and TRBJ2-3; 14 nucleotides match TRBD2. The V and J ends lost 6 bases and 7 bases, in that order; junction bases with no gene match: 6. CDR1 MNHNS and CDR2 SASEGT come from the germline V gene. This CDR3 comprises 15 residues. The CDR3 region has the DNA TGTGCCAGCAGCGGGACTAGCGGGAGTAGGAATACGCAGTATTTT. Translating gives CASSGTSGSRNTQYF.

The chain couples TRBV18 to TRBJ2-7; 7 bases are a match to TRBD1. This CDR3 contains 13 residues. V lost 3 bases and J lost 6; bases outside the gene matches: 5. In germline, CDR1 is KGHSH, CDR2 LQKENI. The CDR3 loop reads CASSPQGEAEQYF. CDR3 sequence (DNA): TGTGCCAGCTCACCCCAGGGGGAAGCCGAGCAGTACTTC.

In its sample, this clone was seen a few times. The chain has TRBV30 and TRBJ1-1, with TRBD1 as a possible D gene (5 bases). CDR1 is GTSNPN, CDR2 SVGIG, per germline (reference sequence). Trimming stripped 2 bases from V and 1 base from J, with 8 bases between. The CDR3 has 13 residues. The DNA for the CDR3 is TGTGCCTGGAGTAGGGACCGGAACACTGAAGCTTTCTTT. It yields the protein CAWSRDRNTEAFF.

The rearrangement uses TRBV5-1 and TRBJ2-2; D ambiguous. The CDR3 is 14 residues long. Germline V CDR1 and CDR2: SGHRS, YFSETQ. With 4 bases removed from V and 5 bases from J, the gap between germline ends came to 12 bases. The CDR3 reads CASSDEGWTGELFF. The CDR3 region has the DNA TGCGCCAGCAGCGACGAAGGATGGACCGGGGAGCTGTTTTTT. Complete variable domain (other parts from reference TRBV5-1 and TRBJ2-2): KAGVTQTPRYLIKTRGQQVTLSCSPISGHRSVSWYQQTPGQGLQFLFEYFSETQRNKGNFPGRFSGRQFSNSRSEMNVSTLELGDSALYLCASSDEGWTGELFFGEGSRLTVL.

This clone was counted once. The J gene is TRBJ1-1, the V gene TRBV19; tentative D call: TRBD1 (5 bases). The CDR3 runs to 11 residues. V gave up 5 bases and J gave up 6 bases, with 7 bases separating them. CDR1 LNHDA and CDR2 SQIVND come from the germline V gene (reference sequence). CDR3 residues: CASSWDAEAFF. The CDR3 region has the DNA TGTGCCAGTAGTTGGGACGCTGAAGCTTTCTTT.

This rearrangement joins TRBV7-9 to TRBJ2-1; 8 bases line up with TRBD1. CDR1 is SEHNR, CDR2 FQNEAQ, per germline (reference sequence). This CDR3 has 16 residues. Trimming cost V 4 bases and J 4 bases; bases outside gene matches: 9. CDR3 DNA: TGTGCCAGCAGCTCCCCGGACAGGGTAGGGTACAATGAGCAGTTCTTC. It specifies CASSSPDRVGYNEQFF.

The rearrangement links TRBV13 to TRBJ2-7; TRBD1 matches at 10 bases. Germline-derived CDR1 and CDR2 are PRHDT and FYEKMQ (reference sequence). With 1 base clipped from V and 3 bases from J, the junction kept 3 bases outside the gene matches. The CDR3 is made up of 15 amino acids. The CDR3 coding sequence is TGTGCCAGCAGCTTAGAGGGACAGGGGCGCTACGAGCAGTACTTC. Amino acids: CASSLEGQGRYEQYF.

The J gene is TRBJ1-4, the V gene TRBV28; no definite D call. The ends were cut back, 5 bases at V and 0 bases at J, with 19 bases in the middle. Germline CDR1 reads MDHEN; CDR2 reads SYDVKM. The CDR3 totals 18 residues. This CDR3 reads CASSPRARQNPTNEKLFF. In nucleotides, the CDR3 is TGTGCCAGCAGTCCCCGCGCACGACAAAACCCAACTAATGAAAAACTGTTTTTT.

J is TRBJ2-5 and V is TRBV7-6; 7 bases are a match to TRBD2. Germline CDR1 SGHVS, CDR2 FNYEAQ. The CDR3 has 13 amino acids. V trimming: 4 bases; J trimming: 4 bases; junction bases outside the gene matches: 3. The CDR3 DNA sequence: TGTGCCAGCAGCTGGACGGGGGGAGAGACCCAGTACTTC. Translation gives CASSWTGGETQYF.

The genes are TRBV30 and TRBJ2-7; the D is unclear. Germline V gene data show CDR1 as GTSNPN and CDR2 as SVGIG (reference sequence). With 4 bases removed from V and 5 bases from J, the gap between germline ends came to 15 bases. The CDR3 is made up of 13 amino acids. This chain's CDR3 is CAWTSSPFHEQYF. DNA of the CDR3: TGTGCCTGGACCAGCAGCCCTTTCCACGAGCAGTACTTC.

This sequence joins TRBV28 and TRBJ1-2, with 10 bases that match TRBD1. V trimming: 4 bases; J trimming: 3 bases; junction bases outside the gene matches: 2. The CDR3 totals 14 residues. Per the germline V gene, CDR1 is MDHEN and CDR2 is SYDVKM. The CDR3 loop is CASSWDRGHYGYTF. The CDR3 DNA is TGTGCCAGCAGTTGGGACAGGGGCCACTATGGCTACACCTTC.

The V gene is TRBV5-1, the J gene TRBJ2-7; 13 positions match TRBD2. CDR1 and CDR2 from the germline V gene are SGHRS and YFSETQ. V shed 3 bases and J 2 bases; nucleotides not matched to a gene: 2. The CDR3 runs to 15 residues. The CDR3 DNA reads TGCGCCAGCAGCTCCGGACTAGCGGGAGCCTACGAGCAGTACTTC. Translating it yields CASSSGLAGAYEQYF.

The chain combines TRBV2 with TRBJ1-2; D unclear. CDR3 size: 15 residues. Germline V gene lookup returns CDR1 SNHLY and CDR2 FYNNEI. Trimming took off 6 bases at V and 4 bases at J, with 18 bases between the two ends. CDR3 region: CASSPIRGSTYGYTF. DNA of the CDR3: TGTGCCAGCAGCCCCATCCGGGGAAGTACCTATGGCTACACCTTC. Full variable domain (missing parts from reference TRBV2 and TRBJ1-2): EPEVTQTPSHQVTQMGQEVILRCVPISNHLYFYWYRQILGQKVEFLVSFYNNEISEKSEIFDDQFSVERPDGSNFTLKIRSTKLEDSAMYFCASSPIRGSTYGYTFGSGTRLTVV.

J is TRBJ2-1 and V is TRBV23-1, with 7 positions matching TRBD1. TRBV23-1 is treated as an ORF (open reading frame) with a function not yet certain. The CDR3 spans 11 residues. The J segment lost 10 bases and the V segment lost 6 bases, leaving 3 bases of the junction unmatched. Here the CDR3 reads CASRGTAEQFF. The CDR3 DNA follows: TGCGCCAGCAGGGGGACAGCGGAGCAGTTCTTC.

The rearrangement joins TRBV19 to TRBJ1-5; the D is unclear. Germline V gives CDR1 LNHDA, CDR2 SQIVND (reference sequence). Trimming took off 8 bases at V and 0 bases at J, with 14 bases between the two ends. CDR3 length: 15 amino acids. The DNA of the CDR3 is TGTGCCAGTGACTACGGGCGAAATAGCAATCAGCCCCAGCATTTT. This encodes CASDYGRNSNQPQHF. Complete variable domain (other parts from reference TRBV19 and TRBJ1-5): DGGITQSPKYLFRKEGQNVTLSCEQNLNHDAMYWYRQDPGQGLRLIYYSQIVNDFQKGDIAEGYSVSREKKESFPLTVTSAQKNPTAFYLCASDYGRNSNQPQHFGDGTRLSIL.

V and J are TRBV29-1 and TRBJ2-3; TRBD1 agrees at 8 bases. Germline CDR1 and CDR2: SQVTM and ANQGSEA. V was clipped by 7 bases and J by 1 base; unmatched bases: 7. The CDR3 spans 14 residues. The CDR3 loop is CSATGGQGTDTQYF. CDR3 sequence (DNA): TGCAGCGCTACCGGGGGACAGGGCACAGATACGCAGTATTTT.

This chain joins TRBV6-1 and TRBJ1-5; 7 bases map to TRBD1. The germline CDR1 and CDR2 sequences are MNHNS and SASEGT. V lost 7 bases, J lost 5 bases, and 8 bases stayed unmatched. The CDR3 totals 14 residues. CDR3 amino acids: CASTSTGVDQPQHF. For the CDR3, the DNA is TGTGCCAGCACCTCAACAGGGGTCGATCAGCCCCAGCATTTT.

This rearrangement joins TRBV29-1 to TRBJ2-1, with D perhaps TRBD1 (6 bases). Germline CDR1 reads SQVTM; CDR2 reads ANQGSEA. The CDR3 totals 12 residues. Trimming took off 8 bases at V and 9 bases at J, with 17 bases between the two ends. In DNA form, the CDR3 reads TGCAGCTCGGGACATCCCACCGCTGAGCAGTTCTTC. It specifies CSSGHPTAEQFF.